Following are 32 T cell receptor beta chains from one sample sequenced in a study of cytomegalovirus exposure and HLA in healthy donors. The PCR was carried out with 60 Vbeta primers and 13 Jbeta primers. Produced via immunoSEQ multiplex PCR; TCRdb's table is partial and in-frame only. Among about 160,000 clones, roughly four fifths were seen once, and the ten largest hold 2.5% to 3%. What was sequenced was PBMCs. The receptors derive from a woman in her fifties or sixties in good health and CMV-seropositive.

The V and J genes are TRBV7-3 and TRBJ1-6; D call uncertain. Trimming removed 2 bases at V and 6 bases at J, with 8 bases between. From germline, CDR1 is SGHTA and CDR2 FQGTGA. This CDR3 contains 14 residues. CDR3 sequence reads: CASSLGSTNSPLHF. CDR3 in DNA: TGTGCCAGCAGCTTAGGCAGTACTAATTCACCCCTCCACTTT. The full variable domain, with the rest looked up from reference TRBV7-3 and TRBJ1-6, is GAGVSQTPSNKVTEKGKYVELRCDPISGHTALYWYRQSLGQGPEFLIYFQGTGAADDSGLPNDRFFAVRPEGSVSTLKIQRTERGDSAVYLCASSLGSTNSPLHFGNGTRLTVT.

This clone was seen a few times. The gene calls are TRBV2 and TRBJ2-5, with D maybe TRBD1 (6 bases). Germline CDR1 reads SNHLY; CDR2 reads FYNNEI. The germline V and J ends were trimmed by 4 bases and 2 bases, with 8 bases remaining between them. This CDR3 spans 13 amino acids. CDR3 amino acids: CASSVDRQETQYF. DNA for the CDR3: TGTGCCAGCAGTGTGGACAGACAAGAGACCCAGTACTTC.

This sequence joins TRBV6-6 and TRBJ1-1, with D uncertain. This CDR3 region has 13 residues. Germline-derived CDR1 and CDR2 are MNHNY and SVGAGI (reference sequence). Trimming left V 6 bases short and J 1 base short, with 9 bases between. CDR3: CASRSRQNTEAFF. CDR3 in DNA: TGTGCCAGCAGGTCTCGACAGAACACTGAAGCTTTCTTT.

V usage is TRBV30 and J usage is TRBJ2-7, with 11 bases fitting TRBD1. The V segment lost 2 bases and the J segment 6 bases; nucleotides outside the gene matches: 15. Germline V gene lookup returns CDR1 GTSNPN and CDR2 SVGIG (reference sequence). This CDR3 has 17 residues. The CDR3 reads CAWSPMWDRGGSSEQYF. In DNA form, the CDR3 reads TGTGCCTGGAGTCCCATGTGGGACAGGGGGGGTTCTAGCGAGCAGTACTTC.

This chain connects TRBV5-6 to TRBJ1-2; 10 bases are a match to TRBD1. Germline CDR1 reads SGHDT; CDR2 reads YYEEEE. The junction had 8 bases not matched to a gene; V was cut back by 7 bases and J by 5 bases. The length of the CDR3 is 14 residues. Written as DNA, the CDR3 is TGTGCCAGCTCCGGTGACAGGGGGCAGTATGGCTACACCTTC. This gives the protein CASSGDRGQYGYTF.

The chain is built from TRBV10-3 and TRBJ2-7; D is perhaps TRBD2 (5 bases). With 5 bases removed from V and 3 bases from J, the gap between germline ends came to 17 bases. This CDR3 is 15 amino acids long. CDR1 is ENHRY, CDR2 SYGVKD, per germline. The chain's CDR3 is CAISPPGTPSYEQYF. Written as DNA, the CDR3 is TGTGCCATCAGTCCTCCGGGAACCCCCAGCTACGAGCAGTACTTC.

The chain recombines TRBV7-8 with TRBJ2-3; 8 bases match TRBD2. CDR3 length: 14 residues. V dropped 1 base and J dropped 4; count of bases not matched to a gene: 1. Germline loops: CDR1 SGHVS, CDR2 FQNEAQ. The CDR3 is CASSLGSGADTQYF. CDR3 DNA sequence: TGTGCCAGCAGCTTAGGTAGCGGGGCAGATACGCAGTATTTT.

The CDR3 DNA follows: TGTGCCACTCTGGGGCGGCTTCCTAATCAGCCCCAGCATTTT. Residues: CATLGRLPNQPQHF. The gene calls are TRBV6-5 and TRBJ1-5, with a weak D call TRBD1 (5 bases). In germline, CDR1 is MNHEY, CDR2 SVGAGI. Trimming removed 10 bases from V and 4 bases from J, with 17 bases in between. The CDR3 is 14 amino acids.

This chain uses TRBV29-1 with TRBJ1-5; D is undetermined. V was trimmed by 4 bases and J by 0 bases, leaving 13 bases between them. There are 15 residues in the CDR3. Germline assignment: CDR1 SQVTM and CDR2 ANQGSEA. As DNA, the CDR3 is TGCAGCGTTGTTCTTGGGAGTAATAGCAATCAGCCCCAGCATTTT. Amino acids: CSVVLGSNSNQPQHF.

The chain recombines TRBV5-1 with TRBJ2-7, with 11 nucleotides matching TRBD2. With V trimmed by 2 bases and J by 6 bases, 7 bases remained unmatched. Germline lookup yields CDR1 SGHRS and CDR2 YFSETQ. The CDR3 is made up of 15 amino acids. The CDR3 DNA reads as TGCGCCAGCAGCTTAGTAGCGGGGGGGCCGTCCGAGCAGTACTTC. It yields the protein CASSLVAGGPSEQYF.

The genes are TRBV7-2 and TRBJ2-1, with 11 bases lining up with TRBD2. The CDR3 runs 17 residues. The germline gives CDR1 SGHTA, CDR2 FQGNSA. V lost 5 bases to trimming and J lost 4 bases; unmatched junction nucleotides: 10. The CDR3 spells CASSKTLAGGPYNEQFF. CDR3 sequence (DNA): TGTGCCAGCAGCAAGACCCTAGCGGGGGGACCGTACAATGAGCAGTTCTTC. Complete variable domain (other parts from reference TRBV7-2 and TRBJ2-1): GAGVSQSPSNKVTEKGKDVELRCDPISGHTALYWYRQSLGQGLEFLIYFQGNSAPDKSGLPSDRFSAERTGGSVSTLTIQRTQQEDSAVYLCASSKTLAGGPYNEQFFGPGTRLTVL.

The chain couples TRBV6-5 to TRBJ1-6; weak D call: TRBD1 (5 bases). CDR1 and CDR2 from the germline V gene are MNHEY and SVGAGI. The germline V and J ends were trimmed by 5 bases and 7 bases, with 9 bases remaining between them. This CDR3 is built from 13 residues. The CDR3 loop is CASSVRQNSPLHF. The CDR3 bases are TGTGCCAGCAGTGTTAGACAGAATTCACCCCTCCACTTT.

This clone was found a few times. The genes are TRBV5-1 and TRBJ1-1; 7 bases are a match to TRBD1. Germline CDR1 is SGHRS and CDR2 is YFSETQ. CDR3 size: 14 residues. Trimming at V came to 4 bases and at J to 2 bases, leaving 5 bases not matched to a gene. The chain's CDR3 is CASSDQGGNTEAFF. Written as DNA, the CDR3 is TGCGCCAGCAGCGACCAGGGGGGCAACACTGAAGCTTTCTTT.

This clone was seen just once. DNA of the CDR3: TGTGCCAGTAGAGCTTTCCGGAACTATGGCTACACCTTC. Its translation is CASRAFRNYGYTF. This sequence joins TRBV19 and TRBJ1-2; D is uncertain. The V gene lost 6 bases and the J gene lost 2 bases, with 10 bases spanning the gap. The CDR3 loop spans 13 amino acids. Germline loops: CDR1 LNHDA, CDR2 SQIVND (reference sequence).

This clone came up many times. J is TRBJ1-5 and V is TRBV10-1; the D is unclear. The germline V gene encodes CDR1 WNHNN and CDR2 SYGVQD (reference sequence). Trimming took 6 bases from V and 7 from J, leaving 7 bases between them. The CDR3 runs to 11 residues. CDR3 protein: CASRGGQPQHF. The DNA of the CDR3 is TGCGCCAGCAGGGGAGGGCAGCCCCAGCATTTT.

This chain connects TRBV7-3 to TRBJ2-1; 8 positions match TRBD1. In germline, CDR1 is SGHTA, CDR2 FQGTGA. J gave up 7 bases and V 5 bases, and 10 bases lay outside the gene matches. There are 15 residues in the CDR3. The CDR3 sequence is CASSPQTGAGNEQFF. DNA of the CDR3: TGTGCCAGCAGCCCCCAGACAGGGGCTGGTAATGAGCAGTTCTTC.

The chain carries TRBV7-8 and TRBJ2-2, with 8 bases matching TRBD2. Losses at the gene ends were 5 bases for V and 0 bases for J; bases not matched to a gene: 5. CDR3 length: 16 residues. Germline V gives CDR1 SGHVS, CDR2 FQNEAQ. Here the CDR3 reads CASSRGGLANTGELFF. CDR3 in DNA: TGTGCCAGCAGCCGGGGGGGGCTTGCGAACACCGGGGAGCTGTTTTTT.

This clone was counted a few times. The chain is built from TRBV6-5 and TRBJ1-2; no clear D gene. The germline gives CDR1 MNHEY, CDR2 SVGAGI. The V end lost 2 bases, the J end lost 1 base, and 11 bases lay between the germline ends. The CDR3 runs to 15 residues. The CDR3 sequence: CASSYQYTVNYGYTF. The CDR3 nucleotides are TGTGCCAGCAGTTACCAATACACAGTTAACTATGGCTACACCTTC.

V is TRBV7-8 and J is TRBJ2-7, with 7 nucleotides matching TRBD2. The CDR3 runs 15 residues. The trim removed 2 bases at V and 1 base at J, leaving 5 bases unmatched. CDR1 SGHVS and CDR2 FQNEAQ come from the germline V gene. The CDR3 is CASSLSQGGSYEQYF. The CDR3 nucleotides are TGTGCCAGCAGCTTATCCCAGGGAGGGTCCTACGAGCAGTACTTC.

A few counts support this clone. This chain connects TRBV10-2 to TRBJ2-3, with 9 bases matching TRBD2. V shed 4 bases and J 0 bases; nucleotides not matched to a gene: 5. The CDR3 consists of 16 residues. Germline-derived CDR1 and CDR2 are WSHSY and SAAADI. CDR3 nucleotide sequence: TGCGCCAGCAGTGTTAATAGCGGGGGTAGCACAGATACGCAGTATTTT. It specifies CASSVNSGGSTDTQYF.

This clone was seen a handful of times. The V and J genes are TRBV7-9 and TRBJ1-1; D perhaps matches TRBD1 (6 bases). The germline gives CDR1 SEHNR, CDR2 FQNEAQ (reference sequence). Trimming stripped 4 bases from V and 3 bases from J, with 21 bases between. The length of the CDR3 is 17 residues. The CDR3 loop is CASSYLPYRERDTEAFF. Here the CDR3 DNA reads TGTGCCAGCAGCTACTTACCCTACAGGGAAAGGGACACTGAAGCTTTCTTT.

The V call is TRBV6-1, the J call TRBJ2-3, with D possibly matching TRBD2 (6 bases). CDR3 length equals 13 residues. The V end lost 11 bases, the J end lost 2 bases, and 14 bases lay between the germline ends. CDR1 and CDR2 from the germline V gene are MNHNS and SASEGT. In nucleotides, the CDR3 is TGTGCCTCTCTAGGCGGGGCCACAGATACGCAGTATTTT. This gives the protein CASLGGATDTQYF.

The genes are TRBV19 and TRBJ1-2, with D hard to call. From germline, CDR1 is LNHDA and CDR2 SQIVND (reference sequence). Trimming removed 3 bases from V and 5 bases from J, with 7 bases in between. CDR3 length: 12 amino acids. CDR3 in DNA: TGTGCCAGTAGTATGAGTCTGTATGGCTACACCTTC. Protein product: CASSMSLYGYTF.

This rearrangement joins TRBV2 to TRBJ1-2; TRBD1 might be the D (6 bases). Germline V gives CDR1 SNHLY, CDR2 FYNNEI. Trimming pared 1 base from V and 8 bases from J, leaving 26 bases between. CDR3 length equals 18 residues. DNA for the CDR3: TGTGCCAGCAGTGAAGGCTTCGGGGGGCTAACAGTACTGGGCGGCTACACCTTC. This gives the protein CASSEGFGGLTVLGGYTF.

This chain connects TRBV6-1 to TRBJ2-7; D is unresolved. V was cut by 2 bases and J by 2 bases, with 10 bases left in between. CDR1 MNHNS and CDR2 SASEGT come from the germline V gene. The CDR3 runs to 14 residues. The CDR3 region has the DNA TGTGCCAGCAGTGAATACCAAAGCCCCTACGAGCAGTACTTC. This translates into CASSEYQSPYEQYF.

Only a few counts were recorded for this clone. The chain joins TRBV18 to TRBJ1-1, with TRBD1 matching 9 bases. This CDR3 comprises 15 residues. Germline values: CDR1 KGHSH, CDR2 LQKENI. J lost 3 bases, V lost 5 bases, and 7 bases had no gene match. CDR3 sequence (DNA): TGTGCCAGCTCATCGTTACAGGGGGCGGACACTGAAGCTTTCTTT. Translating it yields CASSSLQGADTEAFF.

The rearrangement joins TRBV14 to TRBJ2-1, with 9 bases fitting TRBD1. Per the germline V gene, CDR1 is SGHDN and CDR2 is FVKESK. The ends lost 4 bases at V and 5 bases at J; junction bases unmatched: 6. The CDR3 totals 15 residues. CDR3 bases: TGTGCCAGCAGCCGACCCGGGACAGGGCACAATGAGCAGTTCTTC. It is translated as CASSRPGTGHNEQFF.

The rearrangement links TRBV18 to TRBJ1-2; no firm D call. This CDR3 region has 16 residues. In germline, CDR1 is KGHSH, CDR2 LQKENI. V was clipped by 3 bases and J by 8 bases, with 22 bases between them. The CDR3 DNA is TGTGCCAGCTCACCCCAGCAGATCAAGGGCGGGAAAGGCTACACCTTC. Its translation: CASSPQQIKGGKGYTF.

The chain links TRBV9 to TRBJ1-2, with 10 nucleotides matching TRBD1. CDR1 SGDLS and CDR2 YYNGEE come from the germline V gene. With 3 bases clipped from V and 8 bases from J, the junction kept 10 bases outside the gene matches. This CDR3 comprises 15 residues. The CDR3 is CASSDGGTGAGGYTF. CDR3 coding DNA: TGTGCCAGCAGCGACGGGGGGACAGGGGCCGGAGGCTACACCTTC.

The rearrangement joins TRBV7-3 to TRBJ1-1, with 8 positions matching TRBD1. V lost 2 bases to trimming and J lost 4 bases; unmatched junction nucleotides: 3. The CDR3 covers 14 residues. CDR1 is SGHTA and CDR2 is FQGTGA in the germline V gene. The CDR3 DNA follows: TGTGCCAGCAGCTTAGCAGGGGGCATCACTGAAGCTTTCTTT. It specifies CASSLAGGITEAFF.

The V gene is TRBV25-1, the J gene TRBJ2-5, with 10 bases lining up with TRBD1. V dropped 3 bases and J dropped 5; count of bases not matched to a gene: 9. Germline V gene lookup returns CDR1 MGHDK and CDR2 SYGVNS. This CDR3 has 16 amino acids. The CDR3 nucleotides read TGTGCCAGCAGTGACCCGGGACAGGGGAGGGGGGAGACCCAGTACTTC. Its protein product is CASSDPGQGRGETQYF.

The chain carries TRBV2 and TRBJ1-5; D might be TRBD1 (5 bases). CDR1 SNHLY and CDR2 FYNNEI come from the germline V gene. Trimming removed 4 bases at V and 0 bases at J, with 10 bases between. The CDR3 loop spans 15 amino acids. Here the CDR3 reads CASSGGTASNQPQHF. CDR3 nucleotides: TGTGCCAGCAGTGGGGGCACCGCTAGCAATCAGCCCCAGCATTTT.